This entry lists 25 T cell receptor beta chains sequenced from one sample in a study of T cells in Graves' hyperthyroidism and ophthalmopathy. The TCR beta CDR3 regions underwent amplification using RNA transcripts as the source. A first-round RT-PCR of the TCR CDR3 used the HTBI primer set. TCRdb re-called the multiplex PCR reads with MiXCR, one entry per CDR3 protein. The sample carries fewer than 500,000 distinct CDR3 sequences, roughly 15% recorded once. The sequenced sample consisted of blood. These receptors came from a woman aged 25 to 39 with Graves' ophthalmopathy.

This clonotype was seen more than once but under ten times. The chain recombines TRBV29-1 with TRBJ2-4; D is perhaps TRBD2 (6 bases). Trimming removed 5 bases from V and 3 bases from J, with 11 bases in between. CDR1 is SQVTM and CDR2 is ANQGSEA in the germline V gene. The CDR3 loop spans 13 amino acids. The CDR3 DNA sequence: TGCAGCGTTTGGTGGCGGGGCAAAAACATTCAGTACTTC. It codes for CSVWWRGKNIQYF.

This clonotype has at least ten counts. The V and J genes are TRBV6-1 and TRBJ2-1; 7 nucleotides match TRBD1. The CDR3 spans 15 residues. Germline CDR1 and CDR2: MNHNS and SASEGT. The junction had 2 bases not matched to a gene; V was cut back by 3 bases and J by 0 bases. The CDR3 region is CASSDGDSSYNEQFF. The CDR3 bases are TGTGCCAGCAGTGACGGGGACAGCTCCTACAATGAGCAGTTCTTC.

This sequence joins TRBV18 and TRBJ2-1; D is possibly TRBD2 (6 bases). V lost 4 bases, J lost 3 bases, and 13 bases lay in between. Germline lookup yields CDR1 KGHSH and CDR2 LQKENI. The CDR3 is 15 amino acids. DNA for the CDR3: TGTGCCAGCTCACTTAAAGCGGGTTACTACAATGAGCAGTTCTTC. Encoded protein: CASSLKAGYYNEQFF.

This clonotype was observed many times. The chain is built from TRBV12-3 or TRBV12-4 and TRBJ2-5; TRBD2 agrees at 8 bases. V gave up 6 bases and J gave up 5 bases; unmatched junction bases: 5. CDR3 length equals 13 residues. CDR3 region: CASRTGGRETQYF. CDR3 nucleotide sequence: TGTGCCAGCAGAACGGGGGGGCGCGAGACCCAGTACTTC.

For the CDR3, the DNA is TGTGCCAGTAGTACCTCTGCTCCGGGATTCAGCAATCAGCCCCAGCATTTT. It translates to CASSTSAPGFSNQPQHF. This chain uses TRBV19 with TRBJ1-5, with D unclear. Germline V gene data show CDR1 as LNHDA and CDR2 as SQIVND (reference sequence). The CDR3 is 17 residues long. Deletions cut 4 bases from V and 1 base from J, with 17 bases between. Together with reference TRBV19 and TRBJ1-5, the CDR3 gives the full variable domain: DGGITQSPKYLFRKEGQNVTLSCEQNLNHDAMYWYRQDPGQGLRLIYYSQIVNDFQKGDIAEGYSVSREKKESFPLTVTSAQKNPTAFYLCASSTSAPGFSNQPQHFGDGTRLSIL.

This clonotype came up many times. V usage is TRBV20-1 and J usage is TRBJ1-5, with 7 bases lining up with TRBD1. Per germline, CDR1 DFQATT and CDR2 SNEGSKA (reference sequence). The J segment lost 6 bases and the V segment lost 3 bases, leaving 8 bases of the junction unmatched. There are 14 residues in the CDR3. The DNA of the CDR3 is TGCAGTGCTAGCCGACAGGGTGACGGTCAGCCCCAGCATTTT. This codes for CSASRQGDGQPQHF.

Remarks on this clonotype: A much more abundant neighbour one base away suggests this may be a read error. The rearrangement joins TRBV28 to TRBJ1-5; D perhaps matches TRBD1 (6 bases). Germline V gene sequence: CDR1 MDHEN, CDR2 SYDVKM. The V end was cut by 5 bases, the J end by 13 bases, with 24 bases between. The CDR3 is 15 amino acids. As DNA, the CDR3 is TGTGCCAGCAGTGGGGCGGGGGGGCCCGGCAATACGCAGCATTTT. This gives the protein CASSGAGGPGNTQHF.

This clonotype was seen a handful of times. The chain employs TRBV6-4 and TRBJ1-2; possible D gene TRBD1, 5 bases. Germline V gives CDR1 MRHNA, CDR2 SNTAGT. The V and J ends lost 2 bases and 6 bases respectively, with 25 bases between them. This CDR3 has 18 residues. DNA of the CDR3: TGTGCCAGCAGTGACCTACGCGACAGTAGACTCCAGGTTAATGGCTACACCTTC. Protein sequence: CASSDLRDSRLQVNGYTF.

V is TRBV7-3 and J is TRBJ2-3; D is undetermined. The CDR3 loop spans 13 amino acids. Germline loops: CDR1 SGHTA, CDR2 FQGTGA. V was shortened by 0 bases and J by 6 bases, with 7 bases between the two germline ends. The CDR3 here is CASSLTMVDTQYF. As DNA, the CDR3 is TGTGCCAGCAGCTTAACGATGGTTGATACGCAGTATTTT.

The CDR3 DNA sequence: TGTGCCAGCAGTGAAGCCCCCGGGACTCAAGACTATTGGCGGGAAAAACTGTTTTTT. Its translation is CASSEAPGTQDYWREKLFF. The chain couples TRBV6-1 to TRBJ1-4; D may be TRBD1 (5 bases). The ends were cut back, 0 bases at V and 8 bases at J, with 25 bases in the middle. Germline V gene lookup returns CDR1 MNHNS and CDR2 SASEGT. This CDR3 comprises 19 residues.

This clonotype was seen at least ten times. The chain employs TRBV12-3 or TRBV12-4 and TRBJ2-1, with D tentatively TRBD1 (6 bases). The CDR3 totals 14 residues. Trimming left V 3 bases short and J 5 bases short, with 11 bases between. The CDR3 loop is CASSFTGSNNEQFF. The CDR3 bases are TGTGCCAGCAGTTTCACAGGGTCAAACAATGAGCAGTTCTTC.

Many counts were recorded for this clonotype. This chain links TRBV28 with TRBJ2-7; TRBD2 matches 10 bases. J lost 5 bases, V lost 5 bases, and 9 bases had no gene match. This CDR3 has 15 residues. Germline V CDR1 and CDR2: MDHEN, SYDVKM. The CDR3 spells CASSRSGGLADEQYF. Here the CDR3 DNA reads TGTGCCAGCAGTCGTAGCGGGGGGCTGGCGGACGAGCAGTACTTC.

This clonotype appeared a few times. V gene TRBV6-1 combines with J gene TRBJ2-2; 8 nucleotides line up with TRBD1. V shed 3 bases and J 3 bases; nucleotides not matched to a gene: 12. Per germline, CDR1 MNHNS and CDR2 SASEGT. This CDR3 is built from 18 residues. CDR3 sequence (DNA): TGTGCCAGCAGTGACGTCGTGGGGACAGGAGATGACACCGGGGAGCTGTTTTTT. Protein sequence: CASSDVVGTGDDTGELFF.

This clonotype was counted many times. V usage is TRBV28 and J usage is TRBJ2-3, with D maybe TRBD2 (6 bases). The CDR3 has 14 amino acids. Trimming took off 6 bases at V and 2 bases at J, with 12 bases between the two ends. Germline V gene lookup returns CDR1 MDHEN and CDR2 SYDVKM. CDR3 protein: CASRPAGITDTQYF. CDR3 sequence (DNA): TGTGCCAGCAGACCGGCGGGGATCACAGATACGCAGTATTTT.

This clonotype was picked up many times. The chain joins TRBV28 to TRBJ1-1, with TRBD1 as a possible D gene (6 bases). The CDR3 has 13 amino acids. V was pared by 6 bases and J by 5 bases, with 13 bases between. In germline, CDR1 is MDHEN, CDR2 SYDVKM. Written as DNA, the CDR3 is TGTGCCAGCAGGAGGACAGATCGAACTGAAGCTTTCTTT. It specifies CASRRTDRTEAFF.

This clonotype was observed many times. This chain uses TRBV20-1 with TRBJ2-2; no definite D call. Trimming left V 4 bases short and J 6 bases short, with 12 bases between. This CDR3 comprises 13 residues. Germline V gives CDR1 DFQATT, CDR2 SNEGSKA (reference sequence). CDR3 nucleotide sequence: TGCAGTGCTAATTATGGGCTAGCCGGGGAGCTGTTTTTT. It yields the protein CSANYGLAGELFF.

This clonotype was recorded at least ten times. The genes are TRBV10-3 and TRBJ1-1, with D perhaps matching TRBD1 (6 bases). Germline lookup yields CDR1 ENHRY and CDR2 SYGVKD. The CDR3 sequence is 15 residues long. V dropped 5 bases and J dropped 2 bases, with 15 bases sitting between them. The CDR3 DNA follows: TGTGCCATCAGTCAGCAGGGGCTTGCAAACACTGAAGCTTTCTTT. Protein sequence: CAISQQGLANTEAFF.

This rearrangement joins TRBV27 to TRBJ1-4; D uncertain. V lost 4 bases and J lost 7, with 16 bases in between. Germline assignment: CDR1 MNHEY and CDR2 SMNVEV (reference sequence). This CDR3 has 15 amino acids. The CDR3 here is CASSSAGHGGEKLFF. The CDR3, as DNA: TGTGCCAGCAGTTCAGCGGGTCACGGAGGTGAAAAACTGTTTTTT.

This clonotype appeared many times. The V call is TRBV6-1, the J call TRBJ2-7; D is undetermined. The CDR3 is made up of 12 amino acids. Trimming removed 6 bases from V and 1 base from J, with 7 bases in between. Germline CDR1 and CDR2: MNHNS and SASEGT. The CDR3 DNA reads TGTGCCAGCAGGCAAGGATCCTACGAGCAGTACTTC. Its translation is CASRQGSYEQYF.

This clonotype has at least ten counts. The chain has TRBV27 and TRBJ1-2, with D perhaps matching TRBD1 (5 bases). CDR1 MNHEY and CDR2 SMNVEV come from the germline V gene (reference sequence). The CDR3 runs 13 residues. Trimming shortened V by 3 bases and J by 6 bases, and 11 bases separated the two germline ends. The CDR3, as DNA: TGTGCCAGCAGTTTCAGGGACTCGAATGGCTACACCTTC. Its translation is CASSFRDSNGYTF.

This chain connects TRBV6-1 to TRBJ1-3; the D gene is possibly TRBD1 (6 bases). Germline assignment: CDR1 MNHNS and CDR2 SASEGT. CDR3 size: 13 residues. Trimming removed 4 bases from V and 4 bases from J, with 8 bases in between. The CDR3 reads CASSATGGNTIYF. Here the CDR3 DNA reads TGTGCCAGCAGTGCAACAGGGGGAAACACCATATATTTT.

The chain combines TRBV6-1 with TRBJ2-7, with no clear D. Germline assignment: CDR1 MNHNS and CDR2 SASEGT. Trimming shortened V by 8 bases and J by 1 base, and 12 bases separated the two germline ends. The CDR3 is made up of 13 amino acids. In DNA form, the CDR3 reads TGTGCCAGCTTGGACGAGGAATCCTACGAGCAGTACTTC. Translation: CASLDEESYEQYF.

This clonotype was counted once. The CDR3 region has the DNA TGTGCCAGCAGCCGAGGGGGACCGACGAGCTCCTACGAGCAGTACTTC. This gives the protein CASSRGGPTSSYEQYF. The chain recombines TRBV12-3 or TRBV12-4 with TRBJ2-7, with D perhaps TRBD1 (6 bases). This CDR3 has 16 amino acids. V was trimmed by 6 bases and J by 0 bases, leaving 18 bases between them.

This clonotype has at least ten counts. The CDR3 loop reads CASSSGQGGADTQYF. The CDR3 region has the DNA TGTGCCAGCAGCTCGGGACAGGGGGGCGCAGATACGCAGTATTTT. The rearrangement uses TRBV11-3 and TRBJ2-3, with 11 bases that match TRBD1. V was pared by 4 bases and J by 4 bases, with 4 bases of the junction left unmatched. In germline, CDR1 is SGHNT, CDR2 YENEEA. The CDR3 spans 15 residues.

This clonotype appeared a few times. The rearrangement joins TRBV7-6 to TRBJ2-1; D is perhaps TRBD2 (7 bases). The V gene lost 5 bases and the J gene lost 1 base, with 24 bases spanning the gap. The CDR3 has 19 residues. Germline assignment: CDR1 SGHVS and CDR2 FNYEAQ. The CDR3 is CASSLYALRGPPSYNEQFF. The CDR3 DNA is TGTGCCAGCAGCCTCTATGCGTTGCGGGGGCCGCCATCCTACAATGAGCAGTTCTTC. The whole variable domain, remainder taken from reference TRBV7-6 and TRBJ2-1, is GAGVSQSPRYKVTKRGQDVALRCDPISGHVSLYWYRQALGQGPEFLTYFNYEAQQDKSGLPNDRFSAERPEGSISTLTIQRTEQRDSAMYRCASSLYALRGPPSYNEQFFGPGTRLTVL.